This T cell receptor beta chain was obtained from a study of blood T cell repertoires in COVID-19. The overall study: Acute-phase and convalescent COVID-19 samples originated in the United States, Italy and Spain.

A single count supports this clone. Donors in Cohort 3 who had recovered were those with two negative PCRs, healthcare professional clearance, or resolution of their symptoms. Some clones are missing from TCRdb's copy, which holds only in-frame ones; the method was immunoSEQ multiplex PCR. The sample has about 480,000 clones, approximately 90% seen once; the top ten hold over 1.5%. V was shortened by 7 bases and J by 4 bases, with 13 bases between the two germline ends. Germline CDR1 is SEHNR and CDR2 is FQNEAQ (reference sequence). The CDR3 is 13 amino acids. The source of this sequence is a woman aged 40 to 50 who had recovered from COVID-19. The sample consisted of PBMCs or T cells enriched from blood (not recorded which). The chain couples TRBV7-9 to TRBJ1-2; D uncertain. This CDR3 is CASIPAAGYGYTF. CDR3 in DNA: TGTGCCAGCATCCCCGCCGCGGGCTATGGCTACACCTTC.